These 10 T cell receptor beta chains originate from one sample sequenced in a study of blood T cell repertoires in COVID-19. The repertoire was sequenced with immunoSEQ multiplex PCR; TCRdb's copy has only in-frame clones and lacks some. This repertoire shows some 200,000 clones, approximately 83% found once; its top ten account for 2.6%. What was sequenced was peripheral blood. The receptors shown here come from a human donor with acute or convalescent COVID-19. The donor label of this sample is uncertain.

The chain has TRBV29-1 and TRBJ1-1; D unresolved. The germline V and J ends were trimmed by 4 bases and 4 bases, with 13 bases remaining between them. The germline V gene has CDR1 SQVTM and CDR2 ANQGSEA. CDR3 length: 13 residues. CDR3 residues: CSVGAGLSTEAFF. DNA for the CDR3: TGCAGCGTTGGGGCAGGATTAAGCACTGAAGCTTTCTTT.

J is TRBJ1-5 and V is TRBV6-2 or TRBV6-3; D is perhaps TRBD1 (6 bases). The CDR3 contains 15 residues. V was shortened by 7 bases and J by 0 bases, with 13 bases between the two germline ends. CDR1 is MNHEY and CDR2 is SVGEGT in the germline V gene. The chain's CDR3 is CASTPGQYSNQPQHF. The CDR3 DNA follows: TGTGCCAGCACCCCCGGACAGTATAGCAATCAGCCCCAGCATTTT.

As to this clone: Other nucleotide sequences from this sample produce the same CDR3. The rearrangement uses TRBV15 and TRBJ2-7; D is perhaps TRBD2 (5 bases). V dropped 0 bases and J dropped 2 bases, with 8 bases sitting between them. In germline, CDR1 is LNHNV, CDR2 YYDKDF (reference sequence). The CDR3 has 14 amino acids. Here the CDR3 DNA reads TGTGCCACCAGCAGAGATCGGGGTACCTACGAGCAGTACTTC. Its protein product is CATSRDRGTYEQYF.

The gene calls are TRBV18 and TRBJ2-7, with TRBD2 identical over 10 bases. The germline V gene has CDR1 KGHSH and CDR2 LQKENI. The V segment lost 2 bases and the J segment 1 base; nucleotides outside the gene matches: 2. The CDR3 is 15 residues long. The chain's CDR3 is CASSPTSGASYEQYF. As DNA, the CDR3 is TGTGCCAGCTCACCAACTAGCGGGGCTTCCTACGAGCAGTACTTC.

This chain links TRBV28 with TRBJ1-4, with D maybe TRBD1 (6 bases). Per germline, CDR1 MDHEN and CDR2 SYDVKM. Trimming removed 10 bases from V and 5 bases from J, with 8 bases in between. The CDR3 consists of 11 residues. The CDR3 sequence: CAITGNEKLFF. In DNA, the CDR3 is TGTGCCATTACAGGGAATGAAAAACTGTTTTTT. Combining the CDR3 with reference TRBV28 and TRBJ1-4 gives the whole variable domain DVKVTQSSRYLVKRTGEKVFLECVQDMDHENMFWYRQDPGLGLRLIYFSYDVKMKEKGDIPEGYSVSREKKERFSLILESASTNQTSMYLCAITGNEKLFFGSGTQLSVL.

This rearrangement joins TRBV2 to TRBJ2-2, with TRBD2 matching over 14 bases. The CDR3 contains 20 residues. V gave up 7 bases and J gave up 1 base; unmatched junction bases: 14. The germline CDR1 and CDR2 sequences are SNHLY and FYNNEI. The DNA of the CDR3 is TGTGCCAGCACTCGGATACCGGGACTAGCGGGAGTGCTGAACACCGGGGAGCTGTTTTTT. It yields the protein CASTRIPGLAGVLNTGELFF.

This clone was seen a few times. The chain recombines TRBV24-1 with TRBJ2-2; 11 bases fit TRBD2. Trimming at V came to 3 bases and at J to 7 bases, leaving 3 bases not matched to a gene. The CDR3 runs 15 residues. Germline V CDR1 and CDR2: KGHDR, SFDVKD. CDR3 sequence: CATSDTLAGGGELFF. DNA for the CDR3: TGTGCCACCAGTGATACTCTAGCGGGGGGCGGGGAGCTGTTTTTT.

The sample holds a few counts of this clone. The chain uses TRBV12-3 or TRBV12-4 and TRBJ2-7; D may be TRBD1 (6 bases). This CDR3 contains 13 residues. With 4 bases removed from V and 3 bases from J, the gap between germline ends came to 10 bases. The CDR3 DNA reads as TGTGCCAGCAGTTCCCAACAGGGCTACGAGCAGTACTTC. It is translated as CASSSQQGYEQYF.

J is TRBJ2-1 and V is TRBV11-2; 10 positions agree with TRBD2. The CDR3 totals 15 residues. Germline loops: CDR1 SGHAT, CDR2 FQNNGV. V gave up 2 bases and J gave up 8 bases; unmatched junction bases: 6. The DNA for the CDR3 is TGTGCCAGCAGCTTACTAGCGGGAGTAAACTATGAGCAGTTCTTC. Amino acid sequence: CASSLLAGVNYEQFF.

This chain joins TRBV19 and TRBJ1-1; TRBD1 matches 8 bases. J lost 4 bases, V lost 3 bases, and 10 bases had no gene match. The CDR3 consists of 16 residues. Germline values: CDR1 LNHDA, CDR2 SQIVND (reference sequence). This chain's CDR3 is CASSIRTGLVGTEAFF. The CDR3 DNA follows: TGTGCCAGTAGTATTCGGACAGGGCTTGTGGGCACTGAAGCTTTCTTT.